This TCR beta chain was retrieved from a study of shared clonotypes between healthy human individuals. Findings of the study overall: In the sorted subsets, rarefaction showed sequencing was incomplete despite large depth. Unshared clonotypes carried lower generation probabilities than those common to all four donors. Across several donors, naive CD4 shared around 5.1%, naive CD8 more than 3%, memory CD4 2% to 2.5%, memory CD8 around 0.36%.

Details on this clone: Its target is not known.

Terminally differentiated effector memory CD45RA+ cells were excluded by CCR7 positive selection of CD45RO-negative cells. CDR1 is MNHEY, CDR2 SMNVEV, per germline (reference sequence). V lost 5 bases and J lost 5, with 13 bases in between. The CDR3 has 14 residues. Generated by immunoSEQ multiplex PCR, the TCRdb table keeps only in-frame clones and is missing some. Altogether about 2 million clones are present, approximately 95% being singletons, with the ten largest covering more than 0.95%. The source is a man between 18 and 35 years old in good health. Input material: naive CD8+ T cells sorted from blood. The chain is built from TRBV27 and TRBJ2-4, with D unresolved. The CDR3: CASSPPGRENIQYF. CDR3 DNA sequence: TGTGCCAGCAGTCCCCCCGGTAGGGAAAACATTCAGTACTTC.